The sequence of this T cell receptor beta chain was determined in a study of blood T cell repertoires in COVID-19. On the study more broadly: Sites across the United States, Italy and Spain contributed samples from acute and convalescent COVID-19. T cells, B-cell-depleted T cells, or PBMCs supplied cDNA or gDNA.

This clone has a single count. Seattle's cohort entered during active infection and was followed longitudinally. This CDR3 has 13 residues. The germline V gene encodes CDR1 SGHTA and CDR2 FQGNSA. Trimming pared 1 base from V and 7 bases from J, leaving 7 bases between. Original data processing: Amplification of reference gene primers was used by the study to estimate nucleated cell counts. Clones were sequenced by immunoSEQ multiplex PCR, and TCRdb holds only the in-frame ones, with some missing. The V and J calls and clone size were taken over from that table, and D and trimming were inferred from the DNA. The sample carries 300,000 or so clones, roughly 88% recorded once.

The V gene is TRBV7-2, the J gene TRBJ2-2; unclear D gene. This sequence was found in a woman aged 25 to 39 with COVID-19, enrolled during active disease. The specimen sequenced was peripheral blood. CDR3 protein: CASSLVAGGELFF. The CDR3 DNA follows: TGTGCCAGCAGCTTAGTGGCAGGCGGGGAGCTGTTTTTT.